The clone carrying this T cell receptor beta chain was seen a single time. V shed 4 bases, J shed 6 bases, and the junction held 8 bases outside the gene matches. The CDR3 is made up of 15 amino acids. Per germline, CDR1 SNHLY and CDR2 FYNNEI. This record comes from a study of blood T cell repertoires in COVID-19. Study at large: The United States, Italy and Spain provided the acute and convalescent COVID-19 samples. In each case, the material was cDNA or gDNA derived from T cells, B-cell-depleted T cells, or PBMCs.

Using immunoSEQ multiplex PCR, the repertoire was profiled, and TCRdb retains in-frame clones only, with some absent. The table has approximately 200,000 clones, roughly four fifths seen once; the top ten hold about 9%. The study assigned cohorts using participant-reported clinical history. This TCR was recovered from a man in his forties who had recovered from COVID-19. The specimen sequenced was PBMCs or T cells enriched from blood (not recorded which). The chain links TRBV2 to TRBJ1-4; TRBD1 agrees at 7 bases. CDR3 sequence reads: CASSAVTGLDEKLFF. The DNA for the CDR3 is TGTGCCAGCAGTGCCGTGACAGGGCTCGATGAAAAACTGTTTTTT.